This T cell receptor (beta chain) emerged from a study of blood T cell repertoires in COVID-19. At the level of the study: Spain, Italy and the United States supplied samples that represented acute and convalescent COVID-19. T cells, B-cell-depleted T cells, or PBMCs provided the cDNA or gDNA that served as material.

Per the authors' pipeline: Amplification from reference gene primers served as the basis for estimated nucleated cell counts. Using immunoSEQ multiplex PCR, the repertoire was profiled, and TCRdb retains in-frame clones only, with some absent. V, J and clone size are taken as reported in that table, and D and trimming were inferred from the DNA itself. The repertoire has 200,000 or so clones, 65% to 85% of them found once; the top ten carry around 2%. CDR3 size: 17 residues. Germline V gene sequence: CDR1 SGDLS, CDR2 YYNGEE. V gave up 0 bases and J gave up 0 bases, with 13 bases separating them. The sample taken for sequencing was peripheral blood. The receptor was derived from a woman aged 60-75 years with acute or convalescent COVID-19. The chain employs TRBV9 and TRBJ1-3, with D possibly matching TRBD1 (5 bases). The DNA for the CDR3 is TGTGCCAGCAGCGTAGCTACTGGGGGGGGCTCTGGAAACACCATATATTTT. Its protein product is CASSVATGGGSGNTIYF.